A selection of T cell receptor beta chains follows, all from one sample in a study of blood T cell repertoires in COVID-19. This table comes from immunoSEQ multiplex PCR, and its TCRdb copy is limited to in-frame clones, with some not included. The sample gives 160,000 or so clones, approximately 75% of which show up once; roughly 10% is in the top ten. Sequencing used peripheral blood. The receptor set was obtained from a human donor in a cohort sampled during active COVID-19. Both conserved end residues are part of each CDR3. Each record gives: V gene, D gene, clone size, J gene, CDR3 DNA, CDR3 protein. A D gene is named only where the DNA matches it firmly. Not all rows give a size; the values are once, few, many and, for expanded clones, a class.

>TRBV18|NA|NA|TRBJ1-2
TGTGCCAGCTCACCATCCCTGGAGAACTATGGCTACACCTTC
CASSPSLENYGYTF
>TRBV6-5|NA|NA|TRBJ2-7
TGTGCCAGCGGGTACTATCCCCAGTACGAGCAGTACTTC
CASGYYPQYEQYF
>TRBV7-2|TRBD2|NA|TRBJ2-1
TGTGCCAGCAGCTTAGGACCGGGACTAGCGGGAGCTACTAATGAGCAGTTCTTC
CASSLGPGLAGATNEQFF
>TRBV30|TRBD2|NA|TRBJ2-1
TGTGCCTGGCAAAAGGAGCGGGGGAGAGGTGAGCAGTTCTTC
CAWQKERGRGEQFF
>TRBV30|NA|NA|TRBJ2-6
TGTGCCTGGAGAACTAGTTGGGCTGGGGCCAACGTCCTGACTTTC
CAWRTSWAGANVLTF
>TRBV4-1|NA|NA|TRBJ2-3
TGCGCCAGCAGCCACCTTGGGACTACAGATACGCAGTATTTT
CASSHLGTTDTQYF
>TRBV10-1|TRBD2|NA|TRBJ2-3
TGCGCCAGCAGTGAGACTAGCGGTCCGAGAGATACGCAGTATTTT
CASSETSGPRDTQYF
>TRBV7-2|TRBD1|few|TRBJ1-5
TGTGCCAGCAGCACAGGGGGCGCAGGCAATCAGCCCCAGCATTTT
CASSTGGAGNQPQHF
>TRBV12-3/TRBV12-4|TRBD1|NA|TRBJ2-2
TGTGCCAGTGGACAGGGGGGGGCCGGGGAGCTGTTTTTT
CASGQGGAGELFF
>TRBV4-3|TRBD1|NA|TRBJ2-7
TGCGCCAGCAGCCAGGGAACAGGGGCGAACTCCTACGAGCAGTACTTC
CASSQGTGANSYEQYF
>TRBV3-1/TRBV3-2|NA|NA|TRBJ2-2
TGTGCCAGCAGCCAAGTTTCCAGACTTTACACCGGGGAGCTGTTTTTT
CASSQVSRLYTGELFF
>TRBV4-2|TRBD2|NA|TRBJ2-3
TGTGCCAGCAGCCAAGAGCGGGGACTAGCGGGAGGCTTACAAAGGGGAGATACGCAGTATTTT
CASSQERGLAGGLQRGDTQYF
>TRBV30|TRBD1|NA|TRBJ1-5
TGTGCCTGGAGTGTACCGGGACAGGGCAATCAGCCCCAGCATTTT
CAWSVPGQGNQPQHF
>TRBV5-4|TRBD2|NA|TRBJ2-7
TGTGCCAGCAGCCTTCGACTAGCGGGAGACGAGCAGTACTTC
CASSLRLAGDEQYF
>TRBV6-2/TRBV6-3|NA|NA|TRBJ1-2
TGTGCCAGCAGTTATTACAGGGACTATGGCTACACCTTC
CASSYYRDYGYTF
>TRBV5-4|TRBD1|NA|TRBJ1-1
TGTGCTCAAGGAACGGGACAGGGAGGCATAGCTTTCTTT
CAQGTGQGGIAFF
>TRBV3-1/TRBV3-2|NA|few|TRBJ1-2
TGTGCCAGCAGCCCCACAGGAACGGTTAACTATGGCTACACCTTC
CASSPTGTVNYGYTF
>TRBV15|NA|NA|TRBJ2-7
TGTGCCACCAGCAGAGATACTAGCTCCTACGAGCAGTACTTC
CATSRDTSSYEQYF
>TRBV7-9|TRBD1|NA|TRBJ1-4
TGTGCCAGCAGCGCAAACAGGGGTCCTGACGAAAAACTGTTTTTT
CASSANRGPDEKLFF
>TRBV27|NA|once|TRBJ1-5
TGTGCCAGCAGTTTTGGACAGAGTAATCAGCCCCAGCATTTT
CASSFGQSNQPQHF
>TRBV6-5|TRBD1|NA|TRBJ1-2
TGTGCCAGCACCCGGGACAGCTCTAACTATGGCTACACCTTC
CASTRDSSNYGYTF
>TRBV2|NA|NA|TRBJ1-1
TGTGCCAGCGCGGGTATGGTGGGCACTGAAGCTTTCTTT
CASAGMVGTEAFF
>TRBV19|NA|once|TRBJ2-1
TGTGCCAGTGACGCGGCGGGGTCCTACAATGAGCAGTTCTTC
CASDAAGSYNEQFF
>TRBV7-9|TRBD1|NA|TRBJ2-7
TGTGCCAGCAGCTCCAGCCGGGACAGGTACCACGAGCAGTACTTC
CASSSSRDRYHEQYF
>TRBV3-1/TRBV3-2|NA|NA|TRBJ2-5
TGTGCCAGCAGCCACGAACAACAGGGCTGGGAGACCCAGTACTTC
CASSHEQQGWETQYF
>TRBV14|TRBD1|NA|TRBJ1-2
TGTGCCAGCAGCCAAGCGGCAGGGGGCTTTGGCTACACCTTC
CASSQAAGGFGYTF
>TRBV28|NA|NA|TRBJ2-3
TGTGCCAGCAGTTTATGGGGCGATGCGCAGTATTTT
CASSLWGDAQYF
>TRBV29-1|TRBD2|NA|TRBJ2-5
TGCAGCGTTGAAGATCTGAGCGGGGGTTCGAAGACCCAGTACTTC
CSVEDLSGGSKTQYF
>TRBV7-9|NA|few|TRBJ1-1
TGTGCCAGCAGCTCCCCCTCCCGGTTCTTGTTCACTGAAGCTTTCTTT
CASSSPSRFLFTEAFF
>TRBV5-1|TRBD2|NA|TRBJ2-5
TGCGCCAGCAGCGGAGGACTAGTGACAGAGACCCAGTACTTC
CASSGGLVTETQYF
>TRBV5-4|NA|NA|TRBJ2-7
TGTGCCAGCAGCTTGGAGGACATCGAGCAGTACTTC
CASSLEDIEQYF
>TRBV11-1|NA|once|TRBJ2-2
TGTGCCAGCAGCTTAGGTCAGAACACCGGGGAGCTGTTTTTT
CASSLGQNTGELFF
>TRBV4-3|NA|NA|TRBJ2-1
TGCGCCAGCAGCCAAGCGGATTTCGGGTATGAGCAGTTCTTC
CASSQADFGYEQFF
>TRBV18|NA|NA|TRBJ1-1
TGTGCCAGCTCACCACTAATTGAAGCCGAAGCTTTCTTT
CASSPLIEAEAFF
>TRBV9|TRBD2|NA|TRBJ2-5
TGTGCCAGCAGCCCTCGCAGGACTAGCGGATACGAAGAGACCCAGTACTTC
CASSPRRTSGYEETQYF
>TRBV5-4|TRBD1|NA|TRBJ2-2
TGTGCCAGCAGCCACGACAGGGGTTTGACCGGGGAGCTGTTTTTT
CASSHDRGLTGELFF
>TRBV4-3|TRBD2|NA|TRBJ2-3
TGCGCCAGCAGCCAAGAGGGGCGGGAGGGCCTGAATACGCAGTATTTT
CASSQEGREGLNTQYF
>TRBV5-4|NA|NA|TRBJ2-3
TGTGCCAGCAGGGACTCGACGTGGGGCACAGATACGCAGTATTTT
CASRDSTWGTDTQYF
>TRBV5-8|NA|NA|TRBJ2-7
TGTGCCAGCAGCTTGGCCATGGGGGCCCATCGGGTCTACGAGCAGTACTTC
CASSLAMGAHRVYEQYF
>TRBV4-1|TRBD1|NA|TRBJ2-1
TGCGCCAGCAGCCAAGAATACAGGGGTACCGGGAATGAGCAGTTCTTC
CASSQEYRGTGNEQFF
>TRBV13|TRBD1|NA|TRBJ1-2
TGTGCCAGCAGCCCCGGACAGGGCCGTATCTATGGCTACACCTTC
CASSPGQGRIYGYTF
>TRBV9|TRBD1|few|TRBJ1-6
TGTGCCAGCAGCGGAGGTACAGGGGACTCACCCCTCCACTTT
CASSGGTGDSPLHF
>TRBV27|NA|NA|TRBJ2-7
TGTGCCAGCAGCACAACAAGCTCCTACGAGCAGTACTTC
CASSTTSSYEQYF
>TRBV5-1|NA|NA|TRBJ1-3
TGCGCCAGCAGCCATTTTGGCAGTCCCAACACCATATATTTT
CASSHFGSPNTIYF
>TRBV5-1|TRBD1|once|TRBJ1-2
TGCGCCAGCAGCCAGGGGACAGGGCTGTCAGGTGGCTACACCTTC
CASSQGTGLSGGYTF
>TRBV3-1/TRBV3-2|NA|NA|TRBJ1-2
TGTGCCAGCAGCCAAACCGACAGGCGGCTGGGCTACACCTTC
CASSQTDRRLGYTF
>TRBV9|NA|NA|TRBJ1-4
TGTGCCAGCAGCGTAGAACCTAACTCTAATGAAAAACTGTTTTTT
CASSVEPNSNEKLFF
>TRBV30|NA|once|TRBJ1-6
TGTGCCTGGAGTGGCACAGGAAATTCACCCCTCCACTTT
CAWSGTGNSPLHF
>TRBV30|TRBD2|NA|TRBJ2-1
TGTGCCTGGAGTGTACGCGGGGGGGTGCCTAATGAGCAGTTCTTC
CAWSVRGGVPNEQFF
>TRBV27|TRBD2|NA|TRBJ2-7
TGTGCCAGCAGCATAGCGGGCAGCTCCTACGAGCAGTACTTC
CASSIAGSSYEQYF
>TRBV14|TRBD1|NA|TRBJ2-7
TGTGCCAGCAGCCGTGGGACAGGGGGCTCCTACGAGCAGTACTTC
CASSRGTGGSYEQYF
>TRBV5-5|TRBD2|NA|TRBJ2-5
TGTGCCAGCAGCCCGAGGGGGCTAGCGGGACGAGAGACCCAGTACTTC
CASSPRGLAGRETQYF
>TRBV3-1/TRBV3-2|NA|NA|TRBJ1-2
TGTGCCAGCAGCCCTGGTCGAGGTCCGTTCTATGGCTACACCTTC
CASSPGRGPFYGYTF
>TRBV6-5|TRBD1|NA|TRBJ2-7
TGTGCCAGCAGTACCCCGGGACAGGGGTTATACGAGCAGTACTTC
CASSTPGQGLYEQYF
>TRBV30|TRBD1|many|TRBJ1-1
TGTGCCTGGAGTTACAGGGGGCGTCGAAGGACTGAAGCTTTCTTT
CAWSYRGRRRTEAFF
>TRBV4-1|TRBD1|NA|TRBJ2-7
TGCGCCAGCAGCCAATCCGAGACAGGGGACGAGCAGTACTTC
CASSQSETGDEQYF
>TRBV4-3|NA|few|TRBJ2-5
TGCGCCAGCAGCCAAGAAGTCGCTAGCCGAGAGACCCAGTACTTC
CASSQEVASRETQYF
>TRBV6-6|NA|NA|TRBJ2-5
TGTGCCACCCGGGGCCAAGAGACCCAGTACTTC
CATRGQETQYF
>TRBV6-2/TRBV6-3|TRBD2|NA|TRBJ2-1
TGTGCCAGCACCCCGGGGGGGAGGAATGAGCAGTTCTTC
CASTPGGRNEQFF
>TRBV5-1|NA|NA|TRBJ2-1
TGCGCCAGCAGCTTGAGAACTAGCTCCTACAATGAGCAGTTCTTC
CASSLRTSSYNEQFF